One and the same sample provided the 9 T cell receptor beta chains below, sequenced in a study of T cell responses to AZD1222 COVID-19 vaccine. Only in-frame clones appear in the TCRdb table, and some are missing; sequencing was by immunoSEQ multiplex PCR. The sample contains more than 85,000 clones, about four fifths of which appear only once. Sequencing was performed on peripheral blood, taken on day 0 of AZD1222 vaccination. The source is an adult in good health.

The V call is TRBV29-1, the J call TRBJ1-1; 7 positions agree with TRBD1. Germline V lookup: CDR1 SQVTM, CDR2 ANQGSEA. After removal of 4 bases from V and 6 bases from J, the junction contained 5 bases not matched to a gene. The CDR3 length is 12 residues. CDR3 residues: CSVGNQGAEAFF. CDR3 in DNA: TGCAGCGTTGGAAACCAGGGGGCTGAAGCTTTCTTT. The whole variable domain, filled in from reference TRBV29-1 and TRBJ1-1, reads SAVISQKPSRDICQRGTSLTIQCQVDSQVTMMFWYRQQPGQSLTLIATANQGSEATYESGFVIDKFPISRPNLTFSTLTVSNMSPEDSSIYLCSVGNQGAEAFFGQGTRLTVV.

V is TRBV27 and J is TRBJ2-1; 14 bases align to TRBD2. This CDR3 is built from 14 residues. Germline V gene sequence: CDR1 MNHEY, CDR2 SMNVEV (reference sequence). Losses at the gene ends were 5 bases for V and 10 bases for J; bases not matched to a gene: 4. The CDR3 sequence is CASSRGLAGEEQFF. The CDR3 DNA reads TGTGCCAGCAGTAGGGGACTAGCGGGGGAGGAGCAGTTCTTC.

V usage is TRBV4-3 and J usage is TRBJ2-2; no clear D. Germline V CDR1 and CDR2: LGHNA, YSLEER. Trimming cost V 0 bases and J 6 bases, with 5 bases left between them. The CDR3 covers 13 residues. CDR3 DNA sequence: TGCGCCAGCAGCCAAGATTATGCCGGGGAGCTGTTTTTT. It is translated as CASSQDYAGELFF.

The chain employs TRBV7-8 and TRBJ1-2, with D unresolved. Germline values: CDR1 SGHVS, CDR2 FQNEAQ. The CDR3 is 16 amino acids. Trimming shortened V by 2 bases and J by 0 bases, and 13 bases separated the two germline ends. The CDR3 here is CASSLRRFGANYGYTF. The CDR3 nucleotides are TGTGCCAGCAGCTTACGCCGGTTCGGAGCTAACTATGGCTACACCTTC.

CDR3 sequence reads: CASSYTVWGGDTEAFF. The CDR3 nucleotides are TGTGCCAGCAGTTACACGGTGTGGGGAGGGGACACTGAAGCTTTCTTT. The chain is built from TRBV6-2 or TRBV6-3 and TRBJ1-1, with D perhaps matching TRBD1 (5 bases). V lost 2 bases, J lost 3 bases, and 16 bases lay in between. CDR1 MNHEY and CDR2 SVGEGT come from the germline V gene. This CDR3 has 16 amino acids.

The gene calls are TRBV5-4 and TRBJ1-3, with 8 bases lining up with TRBD1. Germline V gives CDR1 SGHNT, CDR2 YYREEE (reference sequence). V lost 4 bases to trimming and J lost 0 bases; unmatched junction nucleotides: 6. The CDR3 runs to 16 residues. The CDR3 DNA sequence: TGTGCCAGCAGCCCGAGACAGGGGTCCTCTGGAAACACCATATATTTT. Amino acid sequence: CASSPRQGSSGNTIYF. Together with reference TRBV5-4 and TRBJ1-3, the CDR3 gives the full variable domain: ETGVTQSPTHLIKTRGQQVTLRCSSQSGHNTVSWYQQALGQGPQFIFQYYREEENGRGNFPPRFSGLQFPNYSSELNVNALELDDSALYLCASSPRQGSSGNTIYFGEGSWLTVV.

The CDR3 spells CAGHGGPYGYTF. The CDR3 DNA reads as TGTGCCGGGCATGGGGGCCCCTATGGCTACACCTTC. The rearrangement links TRBV19 to TRBJ1-2; D perhaps matches TRBD1 (6 bases). CDR3 length: 12 amino acids. Trimming cost V 11 bases and J 4 bases, with 14 bases left between them. Germline CDR1 reads LNHDA; CDR2 reads SQIVND (reference sequence).

The J gene is TRBJ1-3, the V gene TRBV3-1 (or the pseudogene TRBV3-2); 7 bases match TRBD1. V was clipped by 4 bases and J by 1 base; unmatched bases: 10. This CDR3 is built from 17 residues. Germline CDR1 reads LGHDT; CDR2 reads YNNKEL (reference sequence). The CDR3 spells CASSLRDSSTSGNTIYF. For the CDR3, the DNA is TGTGCCAGCAGCCTGCGGGACAGTTCCACTTCTGGAAACACCATATATTTT.

The rearrangement uses TRBV27 and TRBJ2-7, with D perhaps matching TRBD1 (6 bases). V lost 1 base and J 2 bases, leaving 12 bases between the germline ends. CDR1 and CDR2 from the germline V gene are MNHEY and SMNVEV (reference sequence). CDR3 length equals 15 residues. The DNA of the CDR3 is TGTGCCAGCAGTTTATTATACAGGGCCACCTACGAGCAGTACTTC. Residues: CASSLLYRATYEQYF.